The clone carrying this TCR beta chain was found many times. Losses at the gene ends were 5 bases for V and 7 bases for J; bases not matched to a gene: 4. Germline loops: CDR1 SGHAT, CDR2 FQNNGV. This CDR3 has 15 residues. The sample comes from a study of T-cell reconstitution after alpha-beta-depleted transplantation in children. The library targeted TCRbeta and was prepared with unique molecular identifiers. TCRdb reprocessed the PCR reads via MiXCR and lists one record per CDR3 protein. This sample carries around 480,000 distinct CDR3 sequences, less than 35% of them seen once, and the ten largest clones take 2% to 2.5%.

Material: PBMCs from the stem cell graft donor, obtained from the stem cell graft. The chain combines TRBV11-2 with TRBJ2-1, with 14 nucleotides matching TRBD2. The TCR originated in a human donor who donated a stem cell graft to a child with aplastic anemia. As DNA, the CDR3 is TGTGCCAGCAGCCAGACTAGCGGGAGGGGAAATGAGCAGTTCTTC. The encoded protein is CASSQTSGRGNEQFF.